In this sample, the clone carrying this T cell receptor beta chain turned up a few times. Its matching antigen is unknown. Profiled with immunoSEQ multiplex PCR; TCRdb holds only in-frame clones, not every one. The profile shows fewer than 90,000 clones, 80% to 90% of them singletons. No patient had autoimmune disease or received systemic immunosuppression. Blood samples were obtained at baseline, cycle 4 day 1, and cycle 7 day 1. The source of the sample is a study of OX40 agonist ivuxolimab in advanced cancers. Study-wide findings and caveats: Within 6 weeks, CD4+ and CD8+ blood T cells expanded clonally at 0.1 to 3.0 mg/kg. Some nonresponders additionally presented with little normalized T-cell clonal expansion.

The receptor comes from an adult with an advanced solid tumor such as melanoma, head and neck, liver or kidney cancer. The sequencing here drew on CD4+ or CD8+ T cells sorted from blood, taken in a trial of the OX40 agonist ivuxolimab.

CDR3 region: CASRMGLAGFNEQFF. The CDR3, as DNA: TGTGCCAGTAGAATGGGGCTAGCGGGTTTTAATGAGCAGTTCTTC. The genes are TRBV19 and TRBJ2-1; 8 nucleotides match TRBD2. The CDR3 loop spans 15 amino acids. In germline, CDR1 is LNHDA, CDR2 SQIVND (reference sequence). V shed 6 bases and J 7 bases; nucleotides not matched to a gene: 11.